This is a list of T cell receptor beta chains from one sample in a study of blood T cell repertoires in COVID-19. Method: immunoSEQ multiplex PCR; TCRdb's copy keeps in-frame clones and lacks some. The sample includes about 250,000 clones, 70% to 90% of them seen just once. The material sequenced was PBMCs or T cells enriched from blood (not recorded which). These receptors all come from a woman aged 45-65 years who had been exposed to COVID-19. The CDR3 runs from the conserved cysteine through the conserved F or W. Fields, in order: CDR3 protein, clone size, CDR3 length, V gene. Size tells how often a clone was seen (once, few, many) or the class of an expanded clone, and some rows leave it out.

CASSLAGGDTGELFF few 15 TRBV7-9
CASRQPDNYGYTF once 13 TRBV10-2
CASSIGTGSYEQYF - 14 TRBV19
CASSQARHGNTIYF - 14 TRBV4-3
CASTPLTGGIYEQYF few 15 TRBV6-5
CASSDPPGTYEQYF - 14 TRBV2
CASSLGVTGRETQYF - 15 TRBV5-6
CASSLRGFSTDTQYF - 15 TRBV5-1
CASSQGVGLANEQFF - 15 TRBV3-1/TRBV3-2
CASSPGLAGGTDTQYF - 16 TRBV18
CASSMVASGGYNEQFF - 16 TRBV19
CASSFDRGIAYEQYF once 15 TRBV7-9
CASSPRGTGAGNEQFF - 16 TRBV18
CATSRDKGQGSEKLFF few 16 TRBV15
CASSFAGGLTDTQYF - 15 TRBV5-1
CASTKGVGEQYF once 12 TRBV6-5
CASSPRTLGTDTQYF - 15 TRBV5-8
CASSLNRNYGYTF - 13 TRBV5-8
CASSFSGGAYEQYF - 14 TRBV5-1
CASSLAPSDTQYF once 13 TRBV5-1
CASSPYSPTEAFF - 13 TRBV28
CAISLDSYGYTF once 12 TRBV10-3
CASSQEGNRASEAFF - 15 TRBV4-2
CSANTGNTIYF few 11 TRBV20-1
CASSPDRASSGNTIYF - 16 TRBV27
CASSSTGDTEAFF large 13 TRBV25-1
CASSGGDTASWMRNTIYF - 18 TRBV9
CASSSKETQYF - 11 TRBV23-1